These 3 T cell receptor beta chains came from one sample sequenced in a study of blood T cell repertoires in COVID-19. Data came from immunoSEQ multiplex PCR; TCRdb stores just in-frame clones and leaves some out. The sample records approximately 130,000 clones, roughly four fifths being singletons. Sequenced material: peripheral blood. The receptors were gathered from a human donor in a cohort sampled during active COVID-19.

This clone was found a few times. This chain uses TRBV10-1 with TRBJ1-1, with no clear D. This CDR3 has 13 amino acids. V dropped 2 bases and J dropped 1 base, with 5 bases sitting between them. In germline, CDR1 is WNHNN, CDR2 SYGVQD (reference sequence). CDR3 in DNA: TGCGCCAGCAGTGAGCGGTGGAACACTGAAGCTTTCTTT. Translation gives CASSERWNTEAFF.

This clone was observed a single time. The V call is TRBV3-1 (or the pseudogene TRBV3-2), the J call TRBJ1-3, with 7 nucleotides matching TRBD1. This CDR3 comprises 15 residues. V lost 4 bases to trimming and J lost 0 bases; unmatched junction nucleotides: 3. The germline CDR1 and CDR2 sequences are LGHDT and YNNKEL (reference sequence). The CDR3 here is CASSLGTVSGNTIYF. The CDR3 region has the DNA TGTGCCAGCAGCCTAGGGACAGTCTCTGGAAACACCATATATTTT.

The chain employs TRBV14 and TRBJ2-5, with 7 nucleotides matching TRBD2. V lost 0 bases, J lost 2 bases, and 6 bases stayed unmatched. The length of the CDR3 is 16 residues. CDR1 and CDR2 from the germline V gene are SGHDN and FVKESK. The CDR3: CASSQERAGEQETQYF. In DNA form, the CDR3 reads TGTGCCAGCAGCCAAGAGAGGGCGGGAGAGCAAGAGACCCAGTACTTC. The full variable domain, its missing parts supplied by reference TRBV14 and TRBJ2-5, is EAGVTQFPSHSVIEKGQTVTLRCDPISGHDNLYWYRRVMGKEIKFLLHFVKESKQDESGMPNNRFLAERTGGTYSTLKVQPAELEDSGVYFCASSQERAGEQETQYFGPGTRLLVL.